This T cell receptor (beta chain) was retrieved from a study of Ad26.COV2.S vaccination and SARS-CoV-2 variants. About the study: The study gave Ad26.COV2.S intramuscularly, once or twice 56 days apart.

Treatment given: around 19 received Ad26.COV2.S at low or high dose, single or two shots; several received placebo; per-sample allocation not given. Sampling happened 63 days after the first vaccine or placebo injection. This adult donor, from Boston, was 18-55 years old. Here immunoSEQ multiplex PCR was the method, and the copy in TCRdb shows in-frame clones only, minus some. The repertoire has a few hundred thousand clones, around 87% of them found once; the top ten carry about 3.1%. This clone came up once. Its matching antigen is unknown. CDR3 length equals 16 residues. Trimming cost V 3 bases and J 2 bases, with 17 bases left between them. Germline CDR1 reads SGHDN; CDR2 reads FVKESK. Notes on the study in general: With respect to non-spike TCR breadth, vaccine and placebo recipients were similar. CD8+ and CD4+ T cells specific for spike reportedly responded with substantial breadth after vaccination.

Sequenced material: peripheral blood, taken in a trial of Ad26.COV2.S vaccine versus placebo. The clonotype was recovered from a person aged 18-65 years who received the Ad26.COV2.S COVID-19 vaccine or a placebo. This chain links TRBV14 with TRBJ2-7; no firm D call. In nucleotides, the CDR3 is TGTGCCAGCAGCCAGATTGGCCTATCCCTACCCTACGAGCAGTACTTC. This encodes CASSQIGLSLPYEQYF.